This note documents a single T cell receptor beta chain sequence. Germline V gene data show CDR1 as SGHDT and CDR2 as YYEEEE. The CDR3 has 12 residues. V lost 4 bases, J lost 2 bases, and 5 bases lay in between. Per the authors' pipeline: Cell counts per sample came from amplifying reference gene primers. Generated by immunoSEQ multiplex PCR, the TCRdb table keeps only in-frame clones and is missing some. The D gene and trimming were derived from the DNA, and the V and J assignments and clone size from that table. The data hold some 160,000 clones, with approximately 90% observed a single time. The sample is drawn from a study of blood T cell repertoires in COVID-19. Overall study context: COVID-19 samples collected from the United States, Italy and Spain covered acute and convalescent phases. The cDNA or gDNA used as material had been derived from T cells, B-cell-depleted T cells, or PBMCs.

The chain uses TRBV5-6 and TRBJ2-3; no reliable D call. Sequenced input: peripheral blood. The clonotype was recovered from a woman aged 60-70 years with active COVID-19. CDR3 residues: CASSPSTDTQYF. CDR3 coding DNA: TGTGCCAGCAGCCCCTCCACAGATACGCAGTATTTT.